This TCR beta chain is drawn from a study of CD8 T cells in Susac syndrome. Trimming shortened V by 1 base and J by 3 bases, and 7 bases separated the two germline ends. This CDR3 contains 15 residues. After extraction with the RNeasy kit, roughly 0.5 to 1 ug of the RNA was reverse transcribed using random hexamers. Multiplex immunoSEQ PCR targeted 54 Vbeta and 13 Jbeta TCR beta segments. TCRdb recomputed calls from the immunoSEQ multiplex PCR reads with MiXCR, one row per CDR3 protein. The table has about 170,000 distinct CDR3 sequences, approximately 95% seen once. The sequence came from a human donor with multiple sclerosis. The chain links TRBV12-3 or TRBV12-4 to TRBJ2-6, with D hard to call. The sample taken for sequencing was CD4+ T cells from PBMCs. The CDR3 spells CASSLEGSGANVLTF. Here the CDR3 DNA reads TGTGCCAGCAGTTTAGAGGGAAGTGGGGCCAACGTCCTGACTTTC.